Listed here are 28 T cell receptor beta chains from one sample, sequenced in a study of T cell repertoires in cytomegalovirus infection. TCRdb independently ran MiXCR on the reads; one entry per CDR3 protein. Among 450,000 to 650,000 distinct CDR3 sequences listed, less than 30% were seen once. The sequenced sample consisted of PBMCs. Source of these receptors: a human donor in good health (CMV status not recorded). Some clones in this sample may be carry-over from other donors' samples.

This clonotype was detected many times. In DNA form, the CDR3 reads TGTGCCAGCAGCTTCGAGTGGGCGCAGGGCAAAAATGGCTACACCTTC. Translated, it gives CASSFEWAQGKNGYTF. V and J are TRBV7-2 and TRBJ1-2; maybe TRBD1 (5 bases). Trimming pared 3 bases from V and 6 bases from J, leaving 20 bases between. The CDR3 runs 16 residues. CDR1 and CDR2 from the germline V gene are SGHTA and FQGNSA.

The V call is TRBV10-3, the J call TRBJ1-2; 8 bases map to TRBD1. The V gene end was trimmed by 6 bases and the J gene end by 4 bases; junction bases not matched to a gene: 7. Germline-derived CDR1 and CDR2 are ENHRY and SYGVKD. This CDR3 spans 14 amino acids. CDR3 sequence reads: CAISQGTGGYGYTF. CDR3 nucleotides: TGTGCCATCAGCCAGGGGACAGGCGGCTATGGCTACACCTTC.

The chain employs TRBV7-9 and TRBJ2-3, with TRBD2 as a possible D gene (5 bases). Germline CDR1 reads SEHNR; CDR2 reads FQNEAQ (reference sequence). Trimming took 5 bases from V and 4 from J, leaving 19 bases between them. The CDR3 is 16 amino acids. The CDR3 DNA reads as TGTGCCAGCAGCCCCAGCGGACCCGCTAAGGCAGATACGCAGTATTTT. As protein: CASSPSGPAKADTQYF.

This clonotype has a handful of counts. The chain uses TRBV15 and TRBJ2-3; TRBD2 matches at 7 bases. CDR3 length equals 15 residues. Germline V gene lookup returns CDR1 LNHNV and CDR2 YYDKDF (reference sequence). V was pared by 3 bases and J by 2 bases, with 5 bases of the junction left unmatched. DNA of the CDR3: TGTGCCACCAGCAGTGCTGGGACTAACACAGATACGCAGTATTTT. Translated: CATSSAGTNTDTQYF.

The chain is built from TRBV19 and TRBJ1-2; a weak D match, TRBD1 (5 bases). Deletions cut 3 bases from V and 3 bases from J, with 11 bases between. CDR1 and CDR2 from the germline V gene are LNHDA and SQIVND (reference sequence). The length of the CDR3 is 14 residues. The CDR3 region has the DNA TGTGCCAGTAGTATGGAAGAAGGGGACTATGGCTACACCTTC. As protein: CASSMEEGDYGYTF.

This clonotype was counted a few times. The gene calls are TRBV29-1 and TRBJ2-7; TRBD2 aligns across 12 bases. With 4 bases clipped from V and 2 bases from J, the junction kept 12 bases outside the gene matches. Germline CDR1 is SQVTM and CDR2 is ANQGSEA. The CDR3 sequence is 17 residues long. The CDR3 protein is CSVGETGTSGLAYEQYV. CDR3 in DNA: TGCAGCGTTGGAGAAACCGGGACTAGCGGGCTGGCCTACGAGCAGTACGTC.

The chain joins TRBV12-3 or TRBV12-4 to TRBJ2-2; TRBD2 matches 14 bases. The CDR3 runs to 17 residues. J was trimmed by 4 bases and V by 5 bases; bases with no gene match: 6. As DNA, the CDR3 is TGTGCCAGCAGTCGGACTAGCGGGAGGACCTTCACCGGGGAGCTGTTTTTT. Amino acid sequence: CASSRTSGRTFTGELFF.

This clonotype was recorded a few times. The V and J genes are TRBV4-1 and TRBJ2-7, with 9 bases that match TRBD1. The V gene end was trimmed by 2 bases and the J gene end by 3 bases; junction bases not matched to a gene: 11. This CDR3 comprises 17 residues. Looked up from germline, CDR1 is MGHRA and CDR2 is YSYEKL. In nucleotides, the CDR3 is TGCGCCAGCAGCCAAACCCTCGGACAGGGGCTAATCTACGAGCAGTACTTC. It is translated as CASSQTLGQGLIYEQYF.

This clonotype appeared a few times. V and J are TRBV15 and TRBJ2-1, with D possibly matching TRBD2 (5 bases). Trimming took off 3 bases at V and 4 bases at J, with 16 bases between the two ends. CDR3 length: 16 residues. From germline, CDR1 is LNHNV and CDR2 YYDKDF (reference sequence). In DNA form, the CDR3 reads TGTGCCACCAGCAGGGAAGCGGCCCCCGCTTACAATGAGCAGTTCTTC. Protein sequence: CATSREAAPAYNEQFF.

This chain joins TRBV20-1 and TRBJ2-7; possibly TRBD2 for D (6 bases). CDR1 and CDR2 from the germline V gene are DFQATT and SNEGSKA (reference sequence). Trimming pared 5 bases from V and 4 bases from J, leaving 18 bases between. This CDR3 comprises 14 residues. CDR3 protein: CSARPGSREYEQYV. CDR3 nucleotides: TGCAGTGCTCGACCCGGGAGCCGTGAATACGAGCAGTACGTC.

The rearrangement uses TRBV28 and TRBJ1-2, with TRBD1 matching over 10 bases. Germline V CDR1 and CDR2: MDHEN, SYDVKM. The CDR3 is 22 amino acids. V lost 4 bases and J lost 0; bases outside the gene matches: 23. In DNA form, the CDR3 reads TGTGCCAGCAGTTCCCAAGTTTTGTTCCGTTTTGGGACAGGGGCAGCTAACTATGGCTACACCTTC. It specifies CASSSQVLFRFGTGAANYGYTF.

This clonotype showed up just a few times. The J gene is TRBJ1-6, the V gene TRBV5-1; D uncertain. The V gene's germline CDR1 is SGHRS and CDR2 YFSETQ. This CDR3 contains 13 residues. The germline V and J ends were trimmed by 6 bases and 7 bases, with 11 bases remaining between them. The CDR3 nucleotides read TGCGCCAGCAAACGGTCCGTAAATTCACCCCTCCACTTT. Translating it yields CASKRSVNSPLHF.

The chain carries TRBV6-5 and TRBJ1-2, with TRBD1 as a possible D gene (6 bases). The CDR3 has 14 amino acids. The germline gives CDR1 MNHEY, CDR2 SVGAGI. V was clipped by 0 bases and J by 4 bases, with 9 bases between them. CDR3 nucleotides: TGTGCCAGCAGTTACTCGGGGGGCCCCTATGGCTACACCTTC. Translating it yields CASSYSGGPYGYTF.

This clonotype was counted a few times. The chain carries TRBV10-3 and TRBJ2-7; no reliable D call. Germline values: CDR1 ENHRY, CDR2 SYGVKD. The length of the CDR3 is 11 residues. V gave up 4 bases and J gave up 3 bases, with 4 bases separating them. This chain's CDR3 is CAISVSYEQYF. As DNA, the CDR3 is TGTGCCATCAGTGTCAGCTACGAGCAGTACTTC.

In this sample, this clonotype turned up a few times. The V call is TRBV5-1, the J call TRBJ1-5; D possibly corresponds to TRBD1 (6 bases). The length of the CDR3 is 14 residues. Between the trimmed V and J ends, which lost 0 bases and 6 bases, there was a span of 10 bases. Germline CDR1 SGHRS, CDR2 YFSETQ. The CDR3 bases are TGCGCCAGCAGCTTGGGACAGGATACTCAGCCCCAGCATTTT. Residues: CASSLGQDTQPQHF.

This clonotype came up a few times. The chain combines TRBV6-6 with TRBJ2-7; D not certain. This CDR3 spans 14 amino acids. The germline V gene has CDR1 MNHNY and CDR2 SVGAGI (reference sequence). Trimming removed 4 bases at V and 2 bases at J, with 12 bases between. The chain's CDR3 is CASSSLRVAYEQYF. Written as DNA, the CDR3 is TGTGCCAGCAGTTCACTAAGGGTAGCCTACGAGCAGTACTTC.

V usage is TRBV18 and J usage is TRBJ2-7; tentative D call: TRBD2 (5 bases). V was clipped by 2 bases and J by 3 bases, with 8 bases between them. CDR1 KGHSH and CDR2 LQKENI come from the germline V gene. The CDR3 contains 13 residues. CDR3 residues: CASSPNGGYEQYV. CDR3 bases: TGTGCCAGCTCACCAAACGGAGGCTACGAGCAGTACGTC.

The sample holds many counts of this clonotype. The genes are TRBV15 and TRBJ2-6, with 10 bases that match TRBD2. Germline V lookup: CDR1 LNHNV, CDR2 YYDKDF (reference sequence). The CDR3 runs 18 residues. Germline trimming cut 1 base from V and 0 bases from J; bases unmatched to any gene: 3. The CDR3 sequence is CATSRVASGSSGANVLTF. CDR3 nucleotides: TGTGCCACCAGCAGAGTTGCTAGCGGGAGCTCTGGGGCCAACGTCCTGACTTTC.

The chain recombines TRBV27 with TRBJ2-1, with 14 nucleotides matching TRBD2. Germline CDR1 is MNHEY and CDR2 is SMNVEV (reference sequence). Trimming cost V 5 bases and J 7 bases; bases outside gene matches: 13. The CDR3 runs to 18 residues. In DNA, the CDR3 is TGTGCCAGCAGTCCCCCCTCCACGGGACTAGCGGGAGTTAATGAGCAGTTCTTC. It codes for CASSPPSTGLAGVNEQFF.

This sequence joins TRBV5-6 and TRBJ2-7; 8 bases line up with TRBD2. The CDR3 spans 14 residues. Unmatched junction bases numbered 2, after V lost 1 base and J lost 2 bases. Germline CDR1 is SGHDT and CDR2 is YYEEEE. CDR3 bases: TGTGCCAGCAGCTTGTCACTAGCGGCCTACGAGCAGTACGTC. It translates to CASSLSLAAYEQYV.

The chain links TRBV6-1 to TRBJ1-1; TRBD1 might be the D (5 bases). Germline V gene data show CDR1 as MNHNS and CDR2 as SASEGT. Between the trimmed V and J ends, which lost 6 bases and 1 base, there was a span of 12 bases. This CDR3 has 14 amino acids. CDR3 nucleotide sequence: TGTGCCAGCAGGCCGGGACTCCGGAACACTGAAGCTTTCTTT. Amino acids: CASRPGLRNTEAFF.

The table lists this clonotype with a few counts. At one boundary the junction diverges from the germline segment, which might be a read error. This chain links TRBV7-6 with TRBJ2-1; TRBD2 aligns across 12 bases. Germline CDR1 is SGHVS and CDR2 is FNYEAQ. The CDR3 is 13 residues long. DNA for the CDR3: TGTGCTAGCAGTCAACTAGCGGGAGGTGAGCAGTTCTTC. It codes for CASSQLAGGEQFF.

This clonotype was counted between two and nine times. This chain links TRBV4-1 with TRBJ1-1; D remains unclear. The CDR3 has 14 residues. Germline V lookup: CDR1 MGHRA, CDR2 YSYEKL. V was clipped by 0 bases and J by 5 bases, with 10 bases between them. For the CDR3, the DNA is TGCGCCAGCAGCCAAGACTTTGCGGGAACTGAAGCTTTCTTT. It is translated as CASSQDFAGTEAFF.

The rearrangement joins TRBV6-2 or TRBV6-3 to TRBJ2-1; 8 nucleotides match TRBD1. CDR3 length: 15 residues. V lost 6 bases to trimming and J lost 11 bases; unmatched junction nucleotides: 15. Germline lookup yields CDR1 MNHEY and CDR2 SVGEGT. CDR3 amino acids: CASSRRQGMEWQQFF. CDR3 DNA: TGTGCCAGCAGCCGAAGACAGGGGATGGAATGGCAGCAGTTCTTC.

The chain links TRBV7-2 to TRBJ2-2; 9 bases line up with TRBD2. The CDR3 length is 16 residues. After removal of 5 bases from V and 5 bases from J, the junction contained 9 bases not matched to a gene. The V gene's germline CDR1 is SGHTA and CDR2 FQGNSA. The CDR3 region has the DNA TGTGCCAGCAGCAATCCAGCGGGAGGTGGGACCGGGGAGCTGTTTTTT. Translation: CASSNPAGGGTGELFF.

Only a few counts were recorded for this clonotype. The chain has TRBV5-6 and TRBJ2-5; 7 bases align to TRBD1. Germline V CDR1 and CDR2: SGHDT, YYEEEE. The V gene end was trimmed by 2 bases and the J gene end by 3 bases; junction bases not matched to a gene: 4. The CDR3 runs to 14 residues. The CDR3 sequence: CASSLPTGEETQYF. In DNA, the CDR3 is TGTGCCAGCAGCTTACCTACAGGGGAAGAGACCCAGTACTTC.

This clonotype was seen repeatedly, ten times or more. This rearrangement joins TRBV7-9 to TRBJ1-4; D remains unclear. The CDR3 has 17 amino acids. The V gene lost 1 base and the J gene lost 8 bases, with 20 bases spanning the gap. Germline V lookup: CDR1 SEHNR, CDR2 FQNEAQ (reference sequence). The CDR3 DNA sequence: TGTGCCAGCAGCTTAGGGGCCATAATGGGAGGGATCGAAAAACTGTTTTTT. This encodes CASSLGAIMGGIEKLFF.

The chain is built from TRBV12-3 or TRBV12-4 and TRBJ2-2; tentative D call: TRBD1 (7 bases). Trimming took off 6 bases at V and 7 bases at J, with 21 bases between the two ends. CDR3 size: 16 residues. This CDR3 reads CASSPSSRGANGELFF. CDR3 in DNA: TGTGCCAGCAGCCCTTCTTCCAGGGGGGCAAACGGGGAGCTGTTTTTT.